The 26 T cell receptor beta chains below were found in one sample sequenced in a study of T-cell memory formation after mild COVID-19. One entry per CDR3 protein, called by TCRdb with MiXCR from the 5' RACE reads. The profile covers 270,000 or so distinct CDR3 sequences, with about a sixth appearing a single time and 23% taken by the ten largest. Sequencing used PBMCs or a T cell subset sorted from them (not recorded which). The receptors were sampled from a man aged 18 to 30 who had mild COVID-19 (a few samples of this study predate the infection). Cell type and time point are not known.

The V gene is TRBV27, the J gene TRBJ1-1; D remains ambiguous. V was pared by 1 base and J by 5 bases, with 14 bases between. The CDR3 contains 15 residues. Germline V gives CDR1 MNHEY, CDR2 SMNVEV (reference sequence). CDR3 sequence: CASSLWAGRTTEAFF. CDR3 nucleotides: TGTGCCAGCAGTTTATGGGCGGGAAGGACGACTGAAGCTTTCTTT.

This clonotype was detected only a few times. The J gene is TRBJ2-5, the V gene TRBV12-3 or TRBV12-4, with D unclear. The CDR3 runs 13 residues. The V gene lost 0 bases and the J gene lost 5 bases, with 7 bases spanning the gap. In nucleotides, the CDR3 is TGTGCCAGCAGTTTAGCCCCCTTGGAGACCCAGTACTTC. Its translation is CASSLAPLETQYF.

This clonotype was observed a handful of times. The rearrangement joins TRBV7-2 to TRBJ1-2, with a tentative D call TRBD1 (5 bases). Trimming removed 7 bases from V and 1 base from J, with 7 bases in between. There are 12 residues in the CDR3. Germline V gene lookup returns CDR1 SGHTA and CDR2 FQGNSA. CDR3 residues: CASTGFNYGYTF. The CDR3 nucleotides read TGTGCCAGCACAGGGTTTAACTATGGCTACACCTTC.

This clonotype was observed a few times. The CDR3 loop is CASHGRDYEQYF. Here the CDR3 DNA reads TGTGCCAGCCATGGCAGGGACTACGAGCAGTACTTC. This rearrangement joins TRBV12-3 or TRBV12-4 to TRBJ2-7, with D perhaps matching TRBD1 (5 bases). The CDR3 length is 12 residues. V was pared by 8 bases and J by 3 bases, with 11 bases between.

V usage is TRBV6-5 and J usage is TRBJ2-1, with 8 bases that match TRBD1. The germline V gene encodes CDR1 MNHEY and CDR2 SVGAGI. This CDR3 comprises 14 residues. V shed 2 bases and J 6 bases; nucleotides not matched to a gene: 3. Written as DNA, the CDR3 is TGTGCCAGCAGTTACACGACAGGGGTCAATGAGCAGTTCTTC. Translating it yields CASSYTTGVNEQFF.

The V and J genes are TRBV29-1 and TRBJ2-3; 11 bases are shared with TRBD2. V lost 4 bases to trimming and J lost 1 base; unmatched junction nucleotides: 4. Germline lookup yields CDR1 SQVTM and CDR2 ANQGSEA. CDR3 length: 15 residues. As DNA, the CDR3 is TGCAGCGTTGCCGGGACTAGCGGCCGCACAGATACGCAGTATTTT. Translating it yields CSVAGTSGRTDTQYF.

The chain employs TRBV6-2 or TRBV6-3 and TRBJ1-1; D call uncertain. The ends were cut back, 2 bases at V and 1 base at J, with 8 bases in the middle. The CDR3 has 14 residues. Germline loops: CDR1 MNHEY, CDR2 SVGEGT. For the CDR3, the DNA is TGTGCCAGCAGTTACGTCTCGGAGAACACTGAAGCTTTCTTT. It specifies CASSYVSENTEAFF.

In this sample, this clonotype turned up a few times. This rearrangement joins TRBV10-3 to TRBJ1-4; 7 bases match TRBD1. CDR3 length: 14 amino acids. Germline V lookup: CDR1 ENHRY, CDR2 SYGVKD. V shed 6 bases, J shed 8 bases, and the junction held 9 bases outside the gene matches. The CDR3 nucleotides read TGTGCCATCAGCAATTCCCAGACAGGGGAAAAACTGTTTTTT. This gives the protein CAISNSQTGEKLFF.

The chain's CDR3 is CSAPEGAGETQYF. The CDR3 bases are TGCAGTGCCCCCGAGGGGGCCGGGGAGACCCAGTACTTC. This sequence joins TRBV20-1 and TRBJ2-5; 7 bases match TRBD1. The CDR3 length is 13 residues. V was clipped by 6 bases and J by 5 bases; unmatched bases: 9. The germline CDR1 and CDR2 sequences are DFQATT and SNEGSKA (reference sequence).

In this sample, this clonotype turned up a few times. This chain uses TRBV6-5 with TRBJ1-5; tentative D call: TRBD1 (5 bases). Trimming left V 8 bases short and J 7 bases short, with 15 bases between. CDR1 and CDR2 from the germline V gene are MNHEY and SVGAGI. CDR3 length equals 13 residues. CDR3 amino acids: CASGRQPGQPQHF. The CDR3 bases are TGTGCCAGCGGGCGACAGCCTGGCCAGCCCCAGCATTTT.

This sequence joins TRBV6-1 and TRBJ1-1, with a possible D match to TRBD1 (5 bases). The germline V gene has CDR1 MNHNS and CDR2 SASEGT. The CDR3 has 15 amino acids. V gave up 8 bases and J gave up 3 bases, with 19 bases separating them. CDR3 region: CASPPPGRGDTEAFF. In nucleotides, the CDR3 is TGTGCCAGCCCTCCTCCGGGACGAGGGGACACTGAAGCTTTCTTT.

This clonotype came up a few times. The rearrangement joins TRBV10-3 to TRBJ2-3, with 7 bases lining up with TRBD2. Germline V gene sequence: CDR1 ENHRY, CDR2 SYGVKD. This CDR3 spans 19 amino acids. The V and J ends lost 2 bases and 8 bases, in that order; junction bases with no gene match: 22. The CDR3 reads CAISERGTDQTGTGGTQYF. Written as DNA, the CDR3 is TGTGCCATCAGTGAGCGCGGGACGGACCAAACTGGCACGGGGGGTACGCAGTATTTT.

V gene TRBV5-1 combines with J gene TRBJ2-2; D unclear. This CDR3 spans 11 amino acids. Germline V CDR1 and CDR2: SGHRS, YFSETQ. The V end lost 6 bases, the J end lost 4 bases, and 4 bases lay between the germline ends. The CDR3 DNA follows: TGCGCCAGCACTTTCACCGGGGAGCTGTTTTTT. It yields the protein CASTFTGELFF.

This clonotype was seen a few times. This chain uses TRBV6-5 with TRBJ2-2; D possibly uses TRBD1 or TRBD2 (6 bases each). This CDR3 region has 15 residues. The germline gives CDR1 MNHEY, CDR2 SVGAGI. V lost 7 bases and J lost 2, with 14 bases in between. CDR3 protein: CASTPWGANTGELFF. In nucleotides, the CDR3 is TGTGCCAGCACCCCGTGGGGGGCTAACACCGGGGAGCTGTTTTTT.

Written as DNA, the CDR3 is TGTGCCACCAGTGATCCGGGACAGGGGGTCGATGAGCAGTTCTTC. Translating it yields CATSDPGQGVDEQFF. The chain employs TRBV24-1 and TRBJ2-1; 11 bases are shared with TRBD1. The CDR3 is 15 amino acids. The V and J ends lost 3 bases and 8 bases, in that order; junction bases with no gene match: 5. The germline CDR1 and CDR2 sequences are KGHDR and SFDVKD.

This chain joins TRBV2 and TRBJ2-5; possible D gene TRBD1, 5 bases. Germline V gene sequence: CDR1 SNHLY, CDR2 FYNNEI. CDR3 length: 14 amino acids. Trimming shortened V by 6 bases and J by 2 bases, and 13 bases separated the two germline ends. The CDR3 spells CASRATEVQETQYF. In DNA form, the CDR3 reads TGTGCCAGCAGGGCGACAGAAGTGCAAGAGACCCAGTACTTC.

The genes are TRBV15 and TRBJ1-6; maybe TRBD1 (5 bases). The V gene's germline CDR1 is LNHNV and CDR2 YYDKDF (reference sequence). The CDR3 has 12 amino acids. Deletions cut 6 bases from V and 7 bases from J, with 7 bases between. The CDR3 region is CATSGGNSPLHF. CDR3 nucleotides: TGTGCCACCAGTGGGGGGAATTCACCCCTCCACTTT.

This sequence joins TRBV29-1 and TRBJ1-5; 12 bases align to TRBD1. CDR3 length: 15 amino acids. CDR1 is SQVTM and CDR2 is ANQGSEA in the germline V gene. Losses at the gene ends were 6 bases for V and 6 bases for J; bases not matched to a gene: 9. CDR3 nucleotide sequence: TGCAGCGTCTCCGCCGGGACAGGGGGCGTTCAGCCCCAGCATTTT. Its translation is CSVSAGTGGVQPQHF.

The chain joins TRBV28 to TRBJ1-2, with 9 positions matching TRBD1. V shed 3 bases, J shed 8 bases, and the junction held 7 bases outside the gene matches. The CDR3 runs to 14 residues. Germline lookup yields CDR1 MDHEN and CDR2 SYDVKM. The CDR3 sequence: CASSLLGQGKGYTF. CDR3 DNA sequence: TGTGCCAGCAGTTTGCTCGGACAGGGGAAAGGCTACACCTTC.

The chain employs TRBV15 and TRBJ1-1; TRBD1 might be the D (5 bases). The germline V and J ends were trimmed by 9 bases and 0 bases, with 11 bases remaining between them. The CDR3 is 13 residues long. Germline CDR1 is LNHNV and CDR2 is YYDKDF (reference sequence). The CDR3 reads CATGGGVNTEAFF. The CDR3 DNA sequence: TGTGCCACGGGCGGGGGAGTGAACACTGAAGCTTTCTTT.

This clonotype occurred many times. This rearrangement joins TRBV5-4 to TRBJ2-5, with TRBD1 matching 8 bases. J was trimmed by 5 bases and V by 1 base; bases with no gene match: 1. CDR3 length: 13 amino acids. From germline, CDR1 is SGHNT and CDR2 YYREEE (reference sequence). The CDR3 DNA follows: TGTGCCAGCAGCTTGAGGACAGGGGAGACCCAGTACTTC. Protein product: CASSLRTGETQYF.

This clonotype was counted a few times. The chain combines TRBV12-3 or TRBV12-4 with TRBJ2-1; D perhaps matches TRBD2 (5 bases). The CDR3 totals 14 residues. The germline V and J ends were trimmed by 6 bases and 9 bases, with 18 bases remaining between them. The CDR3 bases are TGTGCCAGCAGAAGCCGGACTTCTAGCACTGAGCAGTTCTTC. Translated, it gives CASRSRTSSTEQFF.

This CDR3 is CASSQRGGQETQYF. The CDR3 region has the DNA TGTGCCAGCAGCCAGCGGGGGGGTCAAGAGACCCAGTACTTC. The chain is built from TRBV7-2 and TRBJ2-5; 10 bases are a match to TRBD2. CDR1 and CDR2 (germline): SGHTA, FQGNSA. The CDR3 has 14 amino acids. V shed 5 bases and J 2 bases; nucleotides not matched to a gene: 2.

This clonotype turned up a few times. Here the CDR3 reads CASSPQGGSHNEQFF. The CDR3 coding sequence is TGTGCCAGCAGCCCTCAAGGGGGGTCACACAATGAGCAGTTCTTC. The V gene is TRBV7-9, the J gene TRBJ2-1, with D perhaps assigned TRBD1 or TRBD2 (6 bases each). This CDR3 has 15 amino acids. V lost 5 bases to trimming and J lost 5 bases, with 16 bases between them. CDR1 is SEHNR and CDR2 is FQNEAQ in the germline V gene (reference sequence).

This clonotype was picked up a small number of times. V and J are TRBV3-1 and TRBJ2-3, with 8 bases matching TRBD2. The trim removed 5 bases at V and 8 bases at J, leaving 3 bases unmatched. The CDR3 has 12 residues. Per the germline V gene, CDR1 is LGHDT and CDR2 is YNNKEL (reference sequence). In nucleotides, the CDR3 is TGTGCCAGCAGCGGTCTAGCGGGTACGCAGTATTTT. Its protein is CASSGLAGTQYF.

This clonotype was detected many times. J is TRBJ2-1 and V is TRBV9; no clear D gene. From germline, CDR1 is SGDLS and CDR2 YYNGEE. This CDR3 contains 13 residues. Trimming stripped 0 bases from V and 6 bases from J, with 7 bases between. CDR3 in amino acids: CASSVAASNEQFF. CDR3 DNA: TGTGCCAGCAGCGTAGCCGCTTCCAATGAGCAGTTCTTC.